Presented here are 31 T cell receptor beta chains from one specimen sequenced in a study of blood T cell repertoires in COVID-19. Produced via immunoSEQ multiplex PCR; TCRdb's table is partial and in-frame only. Of 130,000 or so clones detected, 85% to 90% appear once; the ten largest clones hold 1.5% to 1.9%. The sequenced sample consisted of peripheral blood. Receptor source: a woman aged 55-69 years with acute or convalescent COVID-19.

Comment on this clone: One end of the junction fails to match germline, which may point to a read error. The rearrangement joins TRBV24-1 to TRBJ2-2, with TRBD2 as a possible D gene (5 bases). The CDR3 spans 14 residues. CDR1 and CDR2 (germline): KGHDR, SFDVKD. The CDR3 bases are TGTGCCACCAGTGATTTAAGGACCCCCCCGGAGGTGTTTTTT. Its translation is CATSDLRTPPEVFF.

Notes on this clone: The junction shows a germline mismatch at one end, possibly a read error. The chain employs TRBV29-1 and TRBJ1-2; a possible D gene is TRBD1 (5 bases). This CDR3 is built from 12 residues. Germline-derived CDR1 and CDR2 are SQVTM and ANQGSEA. The CDR3, as DNA: TGCAGCGTGCTTGCACCGGACAATTATGGCCTCTTC. It yields the protein CSVLAPDNYGLF.

This chain joins TRBV19 and TRBJ2-7; 12 nucleotides align to TRBD1. The V gene's germline CDR1 is LNHDA and CDR2 SQIVND (reference sequence). This CDR3 has 18 amino acids. Trimming at V came to 5 bases and at J to 2 bases, leaving 13 bases not matched to a gene. The CDR3 coding sequence is TGTGCCAGTAGTCCGGGACAGGGGGCGCGAGTTAGCGCCTACGAGCAGTACTTC. Protein product: CASSPGQGARVSAYEQYF.

This rearrangement joins TRBV21-1 to TRBJ1-5; the DNA was not used to check the table's D call, TRBD1. TRBV21-1 is recorded as a pseudogene. The CDR3 extends over 17 amino acids. This CDR3 reads CASSLTLGQGLNQPQHF. CDR3 nucleotides: TGTGCCAGCAGCTTAACGTTGGGTCAGGGATTGAATCAGCCCCAGCATTTT.

DNA of the CDR3: TGTGCCAGCTCACGCGGACAGGGCGATAATTCACCCCTCCACTTT. The encoded protein is CASSRGQGDNSPLHF. The chain employs TRBV18 and TRBJ1-6; 8 positions match TRBD1. This CDR3 has 15 residues. Germline assignment: CDR1 KGHSH and CDR2 LQKENI. The junction had 4 bases not matched to a gene; V was cut back by 4 bases and J by 5 bases.

The chain joins TRBV9 to TRBJ2-5, with 13 bases lining up with TRBD2. The V segment lost 0 bases and the J segment 2 bases; nucleotides outside the gene matches: 10. CDR1 is SGDLS, CDR2 YYNGEE, per germline. This CDR3 contains 19 residues. The CDR3 loop is CASSVATRGLAGIQETQYF. The CDR3 DNA sequence: TGTGCCAGCAGCGTAGCTACCAGGGGACTAGCGGGGATACAAGAGACCCAGTACTTC.

The DNA for the CDR3 is TGTGCCAGTAGTATTTTGAGGACAGGGGAAAACACCGGGGAGCTGTTTTTT. Its protein product is CASSILRTGENTGELFF. The chain carries TRBV19 and TRBJ2-2; TRBD1 aligns across 9 bases. The CDR3 extends over 17 amino acids. Looked up from germline, CDR1 is LNHDA and CDR2 is SQIVND (reference sequence). J was trimmed by 2 bases and V by 3 bases; bases with no gene match: 7. The full variable domain, in which reference TRBV19 and TRBJ2-2 provide the parts outside the CDR3, is DGGITQSPKYLFRKEGQNVTLSCEQNLNHDAMYWYRQDPGQGLRLIYYSQIVNDFQKGDIAEGYSVSREKKESFPLTVTSAQKNPTAFYLCASSILRTGENTGELFFGEGSRLTVL.

This rearrangement joins TRBV4-2 to TRBJ2-1; D perhaps matches TRBD1 (6 bases). V was shortened by 0 bases and J by 7 bases, with 22 bases between the two germline ends. CDR1 is LGHNA and CDR2 is YNFKEQ in the germline V gene. CDR3 length equals 18 residues. CDR3: CASSQDTSQIRGRNEQFF. Written as DNA, the CDR3 is TGTGCCAGCAGCCAAGACACCTCCCAGATCAGGGGCCGGAATGAGCAGTTCTTC.

The chain joins TRBV5-1 to TRBJ2-3, with D possibly TRBD1 on 5 matching bases. With 0 bases removed from V and 3 bases from J, the gap between germline ends came to 14 bases. Germline CDR1 SGHRS, CDR2 YFSETQ. The CDR3 is 16 amino acids. The CDR3 reads CASSLVQGSGTDTQYF. CDR3 DNA: TGCGCCAGCAGCTTGGTCCAGGGTTCAGGTACAGATACGCAGTATTTT. The whole variable domain, filled in from reference TRBV5-1 and TRBJ2-3, reads KAGVTQTPRYLIKTRGQQVTLSCSPISGHRSVSWYQQTPGQGLQFLFEYFSETQRNKGNFPGRFSGRQFSNSRSEMNVSTLELGDSALYLCASSLVQGSGTDTQYFGPGTRLTVL.

This chain connects TRBV14 to TRBJ2-1, with 10 bases identical to TRBD2. The CDR3 spans 16 residues. Germline V gives CDR1 SGHDN, CDR2 FVKESK. Trimming at V came to 1 base and at J to 6 bases, leaving 6 bases not matched to a gene. The DNA of the CDR3 is TGTGCCAGCAGCCAAGTCAGCGGGGGGGCCGGCAATGAGCAGTTCTTC. Translation gives CASSQVSGGAGNEQFF.

V usage is TRBV10-3 and J usage is TRBJ2-1; 10 bases are a match to TRBD1. The trim removed 7 bases at V and 1 base at J, leaving 4 bases unmatched. There are 15 residues in the CDR3. Germline V CDR1 and CDR2: ENHRY, SYGVKD. The CDR3 here is CAITADRGSYNEQFF. CDR3 in DNA: TGTGCCATCACTGCGGACAGGGGGTCCTACAATGAGCAGTTCTTC.

V and J are TRBV9 and TRBJ2-7; TRBD1 aligns across 9 bases. Per the germline V gene, CDR1 is SGDLS and CDR2 is YYNGEE. This CDR3 spans 15 amino acids. With 4 bases clipped from V and 7 bases from J, the junction kept 12 bases outside the gene matches. As DNA, the CDR3 is TGTGCCAGCAGCCCCCGCCGGGACAGGGTGGGAGAGCAGTACTTC. This sequence encodes CASSPRRDRVGEQYF.

This chain joins TRBV7-2 and TRBJ2-3; 11 positions agree with TRBD2. J was trimmed by 11 bases and V by 3 bases; bases with no gene match: 10. The CDR3 loop spans 15 amino acids. CDR1 and CDR2 (germline): SGHTA, FQGNSA. CDR3 coding DNA: TGTGCCAGCAGCTTGACTAGCGGGGTCAGAGTGAAGCAGTATTTT. It codes for CASSLTSGVRVKQYF.

CDR3 coding DNA: TGTGCCAGCTCACCACTACAGATCCCGGGGGCCAACGTCCTGACTTTC. Protein sequence: CASSPLQIPGANVLTF. The gene calls are TRBV18 and TRBJ2-6; D is unclear. The CDR3 length is 16 residues. Trimming left V 1 base short and J 4 bases short, with 11 bases between. The V gene's germline CDR1 is KGHSH and CDR2 LQKENI.

V usage is TRBV6-6 and J usage is TRBJ1-6, with 7 bases identical to TRBD1. The CDR3 contains 14 residues. The junction had 1 base not matched to a gene; V was cut back by 8 bases and J by 0 bases. Germline CDR1 reads MNHNY; CDR2 reads SVGAGI (reference sequence). The CDR3 protein is CASQGGSYNSPLHF. In DNA form, the CDR3 reads TGTGCCAGCCAGGGGGGCTCCTATAATTCACCCCTCCACTTT.

V usage is TRBV19 and J usage is TRBJ1-5; 7 nucleotides align to TRBD1. Trimming cost V 5 bases and J 3 bases; bases outside gene matches: 10. CDR1 is LNHDA and CDR2 is SQIVND in the germline V gene (reference sequence). The CDR3 length is 16 residues. CDR3 bases: TGTGCCAGTAGTGTTCAGGGGGATGGGATCAATCAGCCCCAGCATTTT. As protein: CASSVQGDGINQPQHF.

The V call is TRBV2, the J call TRBJ1-6, with TRBD1 as a possible D gene (6 bases). The germline V and J ends were trimmed by 7 bases and 9 bases, with 19 bases remaining between them. CDR3 length equals 15 residues. Germline CDR1 and CDR2: SNHLY and FYNNEI. CDR3 loop: CASTPDRLRGSPLHF. DNA for the CDR3: TGTGCCAGCACTCCAGACAGGCTGCGTGGTTCACCCCTCCACTTT.

This chain joins TRBV2 and TRBJ2-5, with TRBD1 matching 9 bases. Germline CDR1 is SNHLY and CDR2 is FYNNEI. This CDR3 has 15 residues. V trimming: 7 bases; J trimming: 5 bases; junction bases outside the gene matches: 11. The CDR3 loop reads CASNRGPEVGETQYF. DNA for the CDR3: TGTGCCAGCAACAGGGGGCCCGAGGTAGGGGAGACCCAGTACTTC.

The chain uses TRBV10-3 and TRBJ1-2; 7 bases line up with TRBD1. CDR1 and CDR2 (germline): ENHRY, SYGVKD. J lost 0 bases, V lost 7 bases, and 5 bases had no gene match. The CDR3 is 14 amino acids. CDR3 sequence: CAIKDTGANYGYTF. CDR3 nucleotides: TGTGCCATCAAGGATACAGGGGCTAACTATGGCTACACCTTC.

The chain has TRBV27 and TRBJ2-7; 9 bases fit TRBD2. V was pared by 3 bases and J by 6 bases, with 6 bases of the junction left unmatched. The CDR3 totals 14 residues. CDR1 is MNHEY, CDR2 SMNVEV, per germline (reference sequence). The CDR3 sequence: CASSFAGGQGEQYF. CDR3 in DNA: TGTGCCAGCAGTTTCGCGGGGGGGCAGGGCGAGCAGTACTTC.

The chain is built from TRBV6-5 and TRBJ2-5, with 7 nucleotides matching TRBD1. V lost 8 bases and J lost 2; bases outside the gene matches: 5. This CDR3 is 13 amino acids long. Germline V lookup: CDR1 MNHEY, CDR2 SVGAGI. The CDR3 DNA follows: TGTGCCAGCGGAACAGGGGCTCAAGAGACCCAGTACTTC. Translation gives CASGTGAQETQYF.

The genes are TRBV11-2 and TRBJ2-7; 8 nucleotides line up with TRBD1. This CDR3 is 13 amino acids long. Per germline, CDR1 SGHAT and CDR2 FQNNGV. After removal of 6 bases from V and 6 bases from J, the junction contained 7 bases not matched to a gene. The CDR3 loop is CASRPTGGPEQYF. Here the CDR3 DNA reads TGTGCCAGCAGGCCAACAGGGGGTCCCGAGCAGTACTTC.

The chain is built from TRBV5-3 and TRBJ1-2; D not resolved. TRBV5-3 is flagged as an ORF with uncertain function. The CDR3 is 15 residues long. V lost 4 bases and J lost 2, with 15 bases in between. DNA for the CDR3: TGTGCCAGAAGCCACAGTGCACCCCCGAACTATGGCTACACCTTC. Amino acid sequence: CARSHSAPPNYGYTF.

This chain uses TRBV12-2 with TRBJ2-1; the D call in the table, TRBD2, was not verified against the DNA. TRBV12-2 is classified as a pseudogene. The CDR3 extends over 15 amino acids. CDR3 sequence (DNA): TGTGCAAGTCGCCACAGCGGGGGGTACTACAATGAGCAGTTCTTC. This gives the protein CASRHSGGYYNEQFF.

The chain uses TRBV6-1 and TRBJ2-1; 9 bases line up with TRBD1. The germline V gene encodes CDR1 MNHNS and CDR2 SASEGT. V lost 3 bases and J lost 11; bases outside the gene matches: 14. The CDR3 is 16 residues long. CDR3 region: CASSEYGGTGKGQQFF. The CDR3 DNA sequence: TGTGCCAGCAGTGAGTACGGTGGGACAGGGAAGGGTCAGCAGTTCTTC.

The chain is built from TRBV19 and TRBJ1-4; D remains ambiguous. CDR3 size: 13 residues. From germline, CDR1 is LNHDA and CDR2 SQIVND (reference sequence). Deletions cut 5 bases from V and 4 bases from J, with 8 bases between. CDR3 DNA sequence: TGTGCCAGTAGTCGGCAGGATAATGAAAAACTGTTTTTT. The encoded protein is CASSRQDNEKLFF.

The genes are TRBV19 and TRBJ2-1, with 7 bases lining up with TRBD1. The V segment lost 2 bases and the J segment 6 bases; nucleotides outside the gene matches: 7. The CDR3 spans 15 residues. The V gene's germline CDR1 is LNHDA and CDR2 SQIVND (reference sequence). CDR3: CASSITGDSSNEQFF. CDR3 sequence (DNA): TGTGCCAGTAGTATAACAGGGGATTCATCCAATGAGCAGTTCTTC.

The chain joins TRBV29-1 to TRBJ1-2, with 7 bases matching TRBD1. The CDR3 length is 12 residues. After removal of 6 bases from V and 8 bases from J, the junction contained 9 bases not matched to a gene. The V gene's germline CDR1 is SQVTM and CDR2 ANQGSEA. This chain's CDR3 is CSVVTGVDGYTF. Written as DNA, the CDR3 is TGCAGCGTGGTAACAGGGGTTGACGGCTACACCTTC.

The CDR3 is CAWNQRADNEQFF. The CDR3 region has the DNA TGTGCCTGGAACCAGCGGGCAGACAATGAGCAGTTCTTC. The chain couples TRBV30 to TRBJ2-1; weak D call: TRBD2 (6 bases). This CDR3 region has 13 residues. Germline loops: CDR1 GTSNPN, CDR2 SVGIG (reference sequence). The V and J ends lost 4 bases and 5 bases respectively, with 12 bases between them. Together with reference TRBV30 and TRBJ2-1, the CDR3 gives the full variable domain: SQTIHQWPATLVQPVGSPLSLECTVEGTSNPNLYWYRQAAGRGLQLLFYSVGIGQISSEVPQNLSASRPQDRQFILSSKKLLLSDSGFYLCAWNQRADNEQFFGPGTRLTVL.

V and J are TRBV15 and TRBJ2-1; 8 bases map to TRBD2. Trimming cost V 0 bases and J 8 bases; bases outside gene matches: 9. The CDR3 runs to 16 residues. Germline V gene lookup returns CDR1 LNHNV and CDR2 YYDKDF (reference sequence). The CDR3 loop is CATSRDLDSGVDEQFF. The CDR3 DNA reads TGTGCCACCAGCAGAGACCTAGATAGCGGGGTGGATGAGCAGTTCTTC.

This chain links TRBV11-2 with TRBJ1-5, with D perhaps matching TRBD1 (5 bases). CDR3 length: 15 residues. Between the trimmed V and J ends, which lost 1 base and 3 bases, there was a span of 10 bases. CDR1 and CDR2 (germline): SGHAT, FQNNGV. The DNA for the CDR3 is TGTGCCAGCAGCTTAGGAGACAGTATCAATCAGCCCCAGCATTTT. Encoded protein: CASSLGDSINQPQHF.